This entry describes one T cell receptor (beta chain). This record comes from a study of blood T cell repertoires in COVID-19. As for the study in general: Some COVID-19 samples were acute and others convalescent; all came from the United States, Italy and Spain. Sample material is recorded as cDNA or gDNA derived from T cells, B-cell-depleted T cells, or PBMCs.

Methods used by the authors: Estimated nucleated cell counts came from reference gene primer amplification. Profiling relied on immunoSEQ multiplex PCR, and the TCRdb table lists in-frame clones only, not all of them. V and J calls and clone size are copied from that table; D and trimming were computed from the DNA. The sample yields roughly 67,000 clones, about 80% seen once. Germline V lookup: CDR1 SEHNR, CDR2 FQNEAQ (reference sequence). The ends lost 4 bases at V and 4 bases at J; junction bases unmatched: 13. The CDR3 spans 16 residues. Sequencing was done on a sample of peripheral blood. The chain joins TRBV7-9 to TRBJ2-7, with TRBD1 matching 7 bases. The clonotype comes from an older woman with acute or convalescent COVID-19. The CDR3 DNA is TGTGCCAGCAGCTCCTCGATGGTCCAGGGGGTTTACGAGCAGTACTTC. Translating gives CASSSSMVQGVYEQYF. The full variable domain, completed using reference TRBV7-9 and TRBJ2-7, is DTGVSQNPRHKITKRGQNVTFRCDPISEHNRLYWYRQTLGQGPEFLTYFQNEAQLEKSRLLSDRFSAERPKGSFSTLEIQRTEQGDSAMYLCASSSSMVQGVYEQYFGPGTRLTVT.